This entry lists 12 T cell receptor beta chains sequenced from one sample in a study of T-cell memory formation after mild COVID-19 (dated by TCRdb to the early 2020s). Libraries were constructed by 5' RACE. Instrument on record: Illumina NovaSeq 6000. TCRdb took the public reads, trimmed them with fastp at Q25, ran MiXCR for clone calling and kept in-frame beta chains. Each CDR3 protein gets just one entry, which takes the most common genes and DNA from the rows behind it. Present in this sample are 400,000 or so distinct CDR3 sequences, around 20% of which were seen just once. The ten largest clones capture around 8% of the sample. The source material was PBMCs or a T cell subset sorted from them (not recorded which). All receptors derive from an adult woman who had mild COVID-19 (a few samples of this study predate the infection). The sample titles of this study are shuffled in the database, so cell type and time point are left out; the donor was told from shared clones.

This clonotype occurred many times. The chain uses TRBV14 and TRBJ2-7, with 9 bases lining up with TRBD1. The CDR3 has 15 amino acids. With V trimmed by 4 bases and J by 1 base, 5 bases remained unmatched. Germline V gene lookup returns CDR1 SGHDN and CDR2 FVKESK. CDR3 in DNA: TGTGCCAGCAGCCGAAGGACAGGGGTATCCTACGAGCAGTACTTC. Amino acid sequence: CASSRRTGVSYEQYF.

The chain is built from TRBV12-3 or TRBV12-4 and TRBJ1-1; D may be TRBD1 (5 bases). The ends were cut back, 3 bases at V and 10 bases at J, with 15 bases in the middle. The CDR3 contains 13 residues. The CDR3 is CASSFVEGQGAFF. The CDR3 nucleotides are TGTGCCAGCAGTTTTGTGGAGGGCCAGGGAGCTTTCTTT.

The chain combines TRBV7-6 with TRBJ2-7, with a possible D match to TRBD2 (6 bases). The V gene's germline CDR1 is SGHVS and CDR2 FNYEAQ. The V end lost 1 base, the J end lost 6 bases, and 19 bases lay between the germline ends. The CDR3 contains 16 residues. The CDR3 loop is CASSLGYSRGSPEQYF. For the CDR3, the DNA is TGTGCCAGCAGCTTAGGGTATAGTCGGGGGAGTCCCGAGCAGTACTTC.

This sequence joins TRBV20-1 and TRBJ1-2, with unresolved D. CDR3 length: 12 residues. Looked up from germline, CDR1 is DFQATT and CDR2 is SNEGSKA (reference sequence). V dropped 3 bases and J dropped 9 bases, with 14 bases sitting between them. The CDR3 bases are TGCAGTGCTAGTTATGATCCTTATCGCTACACCTTC. Translation: CSASYDPYRYTF.

The table lists this clonotype with many counts. This rearrangement joins TRBV5-1 to TRBJ1-1; a possible D gene is TRBD1 (6 bases). With 6 bases removed from V and 1 base from J, the gap between germline ends came to 13 bases. This CDR3 contains 14 residues. Germline values: CDR1 SGHRS, CDR2 YFSETQ. This chain's CDR3 is CASTLWGQNTEAFF. For the CDR3, the DNA is TGCGCCAGCACCCTGTGGGGGCAGAACACTGAAGCTTTCTTT.

The sample holds one count of this clonotype. This sequence joins TRBV4-3 and TRBJ2-3; TRBD2 agrees at 7 bases. Per germline, CDR1 LGHNA and CDR2 YSLEER. The CDR3 runs to 14 residues. V dropped 4 bases and J dropped 5; count of bases not matched to a gene: 6. The DNA of the CDR3 is TGCGCCAGCAGCCCCGTAACGGGAGGAGATACGCAGTATTTT. This gives the protein CASSPVTGGDTQYF.

This clonotype was detected only a few times. The J gene is TRBJ1-3, the V gene TRBV19, with D unresolved. Germline V gene lookup returns CDR1 LNHDA and CDR2 SQIVND (reference sequence). The CDR3 is 12 amino acids. Trimming took 2 bases from V and 4 from J, leaving 3 bases between them. CDR3 in amino acids: CASSITGNTIYF. The CDR3, as DNA: TGTGCCAGTAGTATAACAGGAAACACCATATATTTT.

The sample holds a few counts of this clonotype. The rearrangement uses TRBV6-1 and TRBJ2-2; D might be TRBD1 (6 bases). The CDR3 length is 16 residues. V was pared by 5 bases and J by 4 bases, with 17 bases between. Germline CDR1 MNHNS, CDR2 SASEGT. The DNA of the CDR3 is TGTGCCAGCAGTATAGCCAGGGGCAGCGGCACCGGGGAGCTGTTTTTT. It is translated as CASSIARGSGTGELFF.

This clonotype has a handful of counts. This chain joins TRBV12-3 or TRBV12-4 and TRBJ1-1; D is unresolved. The CDR3 length is 11 residues. V was clipped by 7 bases and J by 8 bases, with 11 bases between them. CDR3 nucleotide sequence: TGTGCCAGCACGCTCGCAGGAGAAGCTTTCTTT. This translates into CASTLAGEAFF.

This clonotype was recorded many times. V usage is TRBV6-5 and J usage is TRBJ2-7; unclear D gene. The CDR3 is 12 residues long. Between the trimmed V and J ends, which lost 0 bases and 5 bases, there was a span of 5 bases. CDR1 and CDR2 from the germline V gene are MNHEY and SVGAGI. CDR3 nucleotide sequence: TGTGCCAGCAGTTACTCTGGGGACGAGCAGTACTTC. Encoded protein: CASSYSGDEQYF.

This clonotype was counted between two and nine times. CDR3 sequence: CASSAGQGGNQPQHF. CDR3 DNA: TGTGCCAGCAGTGCGGGACAGGGAGGCAATCAGCCCCAGCATTTT. The chain uses TRBV2 and TRBJ1-5; 9 bases fit TRBD1. This CDR3 spans 15 amino acids. With V trimmed by 4 bases and J by 2 bases, 3 bases remained unmatched. Germline loops: CDR1 SNHLY, CDR2 FYNNEI.

This rearrangement joins TRBV7-9 to TRBJ1-4; 9 nucleotides align to TRBD1. J lost 7 bases, V lost 3 bases, and 12 bases had no gene match. Germline loops: CDR1 SEHNR, CDR2 FQNEAQ (reference sequence). The CDR3 sequence is 17 residues long. The CDR3 coding sequence is TGTGCCAGCAGCTTCAGTATCGGGACAGGGTTTGGTGAAAAACTGTTTTTT. Translation: CASSFSIGTGFGEKLFF.